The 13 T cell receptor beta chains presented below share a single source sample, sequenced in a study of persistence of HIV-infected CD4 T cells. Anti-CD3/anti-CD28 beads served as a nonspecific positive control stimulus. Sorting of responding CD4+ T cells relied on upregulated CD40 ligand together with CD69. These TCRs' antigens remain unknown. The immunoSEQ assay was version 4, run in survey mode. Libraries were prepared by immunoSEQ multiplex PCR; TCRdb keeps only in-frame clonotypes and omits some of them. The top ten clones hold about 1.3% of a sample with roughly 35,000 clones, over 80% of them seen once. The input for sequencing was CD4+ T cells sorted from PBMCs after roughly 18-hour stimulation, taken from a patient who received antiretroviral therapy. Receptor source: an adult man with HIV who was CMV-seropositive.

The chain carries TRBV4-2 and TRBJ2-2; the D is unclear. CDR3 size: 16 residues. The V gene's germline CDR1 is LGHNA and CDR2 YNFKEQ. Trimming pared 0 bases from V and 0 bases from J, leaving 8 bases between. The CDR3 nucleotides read TGTGCCAGCAGCCAAGAGAGGCTAGCGAACACCGGGGAGCTGTTTTTT. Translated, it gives CASSQERLANTGELFF.

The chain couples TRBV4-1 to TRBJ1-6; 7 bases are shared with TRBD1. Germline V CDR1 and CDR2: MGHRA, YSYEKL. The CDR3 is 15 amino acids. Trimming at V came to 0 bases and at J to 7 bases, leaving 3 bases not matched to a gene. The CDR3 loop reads CASSQETGRNSPLHF. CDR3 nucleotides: TGCGCCAGCAGCCAAGAGACAGGGAGAAATTCACCCCTCCACTTT.

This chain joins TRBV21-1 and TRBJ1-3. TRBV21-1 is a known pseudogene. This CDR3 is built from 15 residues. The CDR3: CASSTPEPRADTIYF. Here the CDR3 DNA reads TGTGCCAGCAGTACTCCGGAGCCAAGAGCGGACACCATATATTTT.

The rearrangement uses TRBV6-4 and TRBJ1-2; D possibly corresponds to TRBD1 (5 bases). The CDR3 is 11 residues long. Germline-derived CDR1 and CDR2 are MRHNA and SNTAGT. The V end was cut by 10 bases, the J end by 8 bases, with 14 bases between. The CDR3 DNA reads TGTGCCACCTCGTTCGGGGGGGGCTACACCTTC. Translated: CATSFGGGYTF.

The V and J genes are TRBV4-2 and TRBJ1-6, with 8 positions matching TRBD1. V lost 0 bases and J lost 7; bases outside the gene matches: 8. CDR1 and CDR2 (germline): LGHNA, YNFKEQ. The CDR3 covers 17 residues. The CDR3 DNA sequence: TGTGCCAGCAGCCAAGAATCGACAGGGGTGGGCAATTCACCCCTCCACTTT. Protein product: CASSQESTGVGNSPLHF.

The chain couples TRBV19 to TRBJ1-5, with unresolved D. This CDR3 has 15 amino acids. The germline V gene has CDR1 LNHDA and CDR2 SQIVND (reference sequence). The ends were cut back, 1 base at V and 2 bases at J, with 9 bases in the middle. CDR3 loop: CASSIAATGNQPQHF. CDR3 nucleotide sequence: TGTGCCAGTAGTATAGCAGCGACGGGCAATCAGCCCCAGCATTTT.

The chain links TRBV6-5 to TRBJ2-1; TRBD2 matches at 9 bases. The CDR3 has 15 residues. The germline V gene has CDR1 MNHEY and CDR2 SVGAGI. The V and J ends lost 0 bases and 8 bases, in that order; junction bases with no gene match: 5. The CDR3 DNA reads TGTGCCAGCAGTTACTCGCGTAGCGGGAGACATGAGCAGTTCTTC. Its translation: CASSYSRSGRHEQFF.

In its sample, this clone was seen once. The CDR3 region has the DNA TGTGCCAGCAGCCGACTCAACAATCAGCCCCAGCATTTT. This translates into CASSRLNNQPQHF. The chain is built from TRBV6-6 and TRBJ1-5; D gene unclear. V was shortened by 6 bases and J by 3 bases, with 9 bases between the two germline ends. The CDR3 length is 13 residues. Germline assignment: CDR1 MNHNY and CDR2 SVGAGI (reference sequence).

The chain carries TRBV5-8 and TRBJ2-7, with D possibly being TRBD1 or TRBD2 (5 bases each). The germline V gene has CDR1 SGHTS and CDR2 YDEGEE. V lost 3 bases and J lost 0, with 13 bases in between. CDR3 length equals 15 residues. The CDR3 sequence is CASSSGTASSYEQYF. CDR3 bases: TGTGCCAGCAGCTCTGGGACGGCAAGCTCCTACGAGCAGTACTTC. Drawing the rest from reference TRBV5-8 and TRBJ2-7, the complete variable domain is EAGVTQSPTHLIKTRGQQATLRCSPISGHTSVYWYQQALGLGLQFLLWYDEGEERNRGNFPPRFSGRQFPNYSSELNVNALELEDSALYLCASSSGTASSYEQYFGPGTRLTVT.

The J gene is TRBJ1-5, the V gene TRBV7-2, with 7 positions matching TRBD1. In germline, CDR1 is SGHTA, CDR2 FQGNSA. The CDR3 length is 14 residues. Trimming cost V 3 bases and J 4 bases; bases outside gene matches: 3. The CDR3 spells CASSFTGQNQPQHF. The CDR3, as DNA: TGTGCCAGCAGCTTCACGGGACAGAATCAGCCCCAGCATTTT.

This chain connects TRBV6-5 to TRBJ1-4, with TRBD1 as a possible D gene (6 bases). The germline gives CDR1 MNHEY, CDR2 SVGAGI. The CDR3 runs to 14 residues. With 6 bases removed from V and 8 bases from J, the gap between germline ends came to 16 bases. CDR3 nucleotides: TGTGCCAGCAGGACAGGAGTATTTGGGGAAAAACTGTTTTTT. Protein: CASRTGVFGEKLFF.

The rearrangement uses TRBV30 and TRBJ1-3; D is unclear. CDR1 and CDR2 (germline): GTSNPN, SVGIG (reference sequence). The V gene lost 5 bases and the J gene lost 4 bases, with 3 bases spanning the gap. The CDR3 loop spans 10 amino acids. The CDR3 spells CAWSGNTIYF. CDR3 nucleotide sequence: TGTGCCTGGTCCGGAAACACCATATATTTT.

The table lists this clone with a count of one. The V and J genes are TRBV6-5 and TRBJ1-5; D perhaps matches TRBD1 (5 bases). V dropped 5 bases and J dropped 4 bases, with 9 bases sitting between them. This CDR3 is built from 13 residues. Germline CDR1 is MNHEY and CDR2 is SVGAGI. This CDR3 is CASSPTENQPQHF. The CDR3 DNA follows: TGTGCCAGCAGTCCGACAGAAAATCAGCCCCAGCATTTT.